This T cell receptor beta chain was sequenced for a study of blood T cell repertoires in COVID-19. Study context: Spain, Italy and the United States supplied samples that represented acute and convalescent COVID-19.

The data were produced by immunoSEQ multiplex PCR, yet TCRdb's version contains in-frame clones alone and is incomplete. The sample lists around 140,000 clones, approximately 90% occurring once. Individuals aged about 18 to 100 years were recruited from roughly 23 US areas. Categorization into cohorts depended on clinical history that participants reported. The CDR3 contains 14 residues. CDR1 is MNHEY, CDR2 SMNVEV, per germline (reference sequence). Between the trimmed V and J ends, which lost 2 bases and 5 bases, there was a span of 7 bases. The source of this sequence is a woman aged 40 to 50 who had been exposed to COVID-19. The sample consisted of PBMCs or T cells enriched from blood (not recorded which). This chain uses TRBV27 with TRBJ1-6; TRBD1 is a possible D gene (6 bases). Here the CDR3 reads CASSLGTNNSPLHF. The CDR3 DNA is TGTGCCAGCAGTTTAGGGACAAATAATTCACCCCTCCACTTT.